This section outlines one T cell receptor beta chain sequence together with its context. Its specific antigen is unknown. Base qualities are not recorded, but no much larger clone differs from it by a single base. The immunoSEQ Assay, a bias-controlled multiplex PCR, was used to amplify TCRbeta CDR3 regions from genomic DNA. From the authors' description of their analysis: The number of nucleated cells in each sample was estimated by amplification of reference gene primers within the assay. To quantify the absolute abundance of each unique TCRbeta CDR3 rearrangement, sequence reads were collapsed and filtered. For each sample, productive Simpson clonality was calculated as the square root of Simpson's diversity index across productive rearrangements. Held by TCRdb, this immuneACCESS table contains in-frame sequences only and omits some clones. Under half of the omission traces to an unresolved V gene where checked; the cause of the rest is unknown. V, J and clone size reflect that table, while D and trimming were determined from the DNA. Recorded for this sample are about 290,000 clones; roughly 90% of them occurred a single time. 1.7% of the sample is held by the ten biggest clonotypes.

This entry comes from a study of blood T cell repertoires in COVID-19 (dated by TCRdb to about 2020). Notes on the research overall: Samples covering the acute and convalescent phases of COVID-19 were provided by collaborators in the United States, Italy and Spain. The prospective study material was composed of cDNA or gDNA derived from T cells, B-cell-depleted T cells, or PBMCs. Subjects who had been exposed to COVID-19, were actively infected with it, or had recovered from it provided the deeply sampled blood TCRbeta repertoires that made up the dataset. Where available, HLA class I and class II types were obtained from metadata supplied by the sample provider rather than from assay-based typing. Nearly every sample came with metadata listing a de-identified subject ID, COVID-19 status, age in years and sex. The samples were drawn from two sources: the first 160 participants of the ongoing ImmuneRACE study, and 1,000 to 1,500 subjects contributed by 6 global collaborators. The repertoires were released in a freely available public database meant as a resource for research on the immune response to SARS-CoV-2.

General findings and caveats noted by the study authors: The quantity of clinical and demographic metadata differed by source and by participant and was supplied without curation.

Based on the germline V gene, the CDR1 and CDR2 sequences are KGHDR and SFDVKD. The CDR3, cysteine through phenylalanine, is 12 amino acids long. The read is trimmed to its CDR3 DNA, 36 bases read in frame from base 1. The junction shows trimming of 9 bases on V and 13 bases on J, plus 20 bases between the germline ends. In the prospective study, participants were roughly 18 to 95 years old, resided in about two dozen geographic areas of the United States, and were enrolled through a virtual design. Cohort assignment in the prospective study relied on participant-reported clinical history from a screening survey and a study questionnaire. For ImmuneRACE Cohort 3, a participant was defined as recovered based on two consecutive negative NP/OP PCR tests, clearance by a healthcare professional, or resolution of symptoms. Each participant in the prospective study had whole blood, serum and a nasopharyngeal or oropharyngeal swab collected by mobile phlebotomists. Prospective study participants could optionally give additional blood draws and questionnaires over a 2-month period. Before DNA extraction, blood samples from the prospective study were shipped at room temperature or frozen.

This clonotype was sampled from a woman between 40 and 50 years old who had recovered from COVID-19. Sequencing was done on a sample of PBMCs or T cells enriched from blood (not recorded which). In this chain, TRBV24-1 is recombined with TRBJ1-1, with no confidently assigned D gene. The DNA sequence is as follows: TGTGCCACCCCGTCCCCGCGCCCGATCGATTTCTTT. Its product reads: CATPSPRPIDFF.